Following are 14 T cell receptor beta chains from one sample sequenced in a study of human thymus T cells. Corrective heart surgery yielded the resections from which the thymus tissue came. The method was immunoSEQ multiplex PCR; TCRdb's version includes in-frame clones alone and lacks a portion of them. Of tens of thousands of clones in the sample, 85% to 95% are singletons; the top ten hold around 0.03%. Sequenced sample: thymus tissue. These receptors all come from a girl under two years old with a congenital heart defect but otherwise immunologically healthy.

The chain has TRBV7-2 and TRBJ2-3, with 9 nucleotides matching TRBD1. The V gene end was trimmed by 4 bases and the J gene end by 7 bases; junction bases not matched to a gene: 6. CDR1 is SGHTA, CDR2 FQGNSA, per germline. The CDR3 length is 14 residues. The CDR3 sequence: CASSWTGAGYTQYF. The CDR3 bases are TGTGCCAGCAGCTGGACAGGGGCTGGATATACGCAGTATTTT.

The V and J genes are TRBV6-6 and TRBJ2-2; the D is unclear. Germline V gene data show CDR1 as MNHNY and CDR2 as SVGAGI (reference sequence). Deletions cut 6 bases from V and 4 bases from J, with 12 bases between. The length of the CDR3 is 14 residues. CDR3 in amino acids: CASSQNLGTGELFF. DNA of the CDR3: TGTGCCAGCAGCCAAAATTTGGGCACCGGGGAGCTGTTTTTT.

For the CDR3, the DNA is TGCGCCAGCAGCTTGGTTTCGACAGGGAACACTGAAGCTTTCTTT. Its translation: CASSLVSTGNTEAFF. The chain has TRBV5-1 and TRBJ1-1, with D perhaps matching TRBD1 (6 bases). Germline values: CDR1 SGHRS, CDR2 YFSETQ. Trimming shortened V by 0 bases and J by 1 base, and 10 bases separated the two germline ends. The CDR3 is made up of 15 amino acids.

The chain links TRBV18 to TRBJ1-1; 7 nucleotides line up with TRBD1. CDR1 KGHSH and CDR2 LQKENI come from the germline V gene. The CDR3 runs 14 residues. The V and J ends lost 1 base and 7 bases, in that order; junction bases with no gene match: 6. CDR3 DNA: TGTGCCAGCTCACCACTTAAAGGGGACAGTGAAGCTTTCTTT. Translation gives CASSPLKGDSEAFF.

The rearrangement joins TRBV4-3 to TRBJ2-5, with TRBD2 matching 10 bases. With 0 bases clipped from V and 5 bases from J, the junction kept 9 bases outside the gene matches. Germline assignment: CDR1 LGHNA and CDR2 YSLEER. This CDR3 has 17 amino acids. CDR3 amino acids: CASSQDRSGRAMETQYF. DNA for the CDR3: TGCGCCAGCAGCCAAGATAGAAGCGGGAGGGCCATGGAGACCCAGTACTTC.

The V call is TRBV7-2, the J call TRBJ2-1; 14 positions agree with TRBD2. V dropped 6 bases and J dropped 10; count of bases not matched to a gene: 11. The length of the CDR3 is 16 residues. Germline CDR1 reads SGHTA; CDR2 reads FQGNSA. Here the CDR3 DNA reads TGTGCCAGCAGACCCTGGACTAGCGGGAGGCCCAACGAGCAGTTCTTC. It codes for CASRPWTSGRPNEQFF. Full variable domain (outside the CDR3, taken from reference TRBV7-2 and TRBJ2-1): GAGVSQSPSNKVTEKGKDVELRCDPISGHTALYWYRQSLGQGLEFLIYFQGNSAPDKSGLPSDRFSAERTGGSVSTLTIQRTQQEDSAVYLCASRPWTSGRPNEQFFGPGTRLTVL.

The J gene is TRBJ2-3, the V gene TRBV28; D might be TRBD2 (5 bases). Deletions cut 2 bases from V and 0 bases from J, with 9 bases between. This CDR3 has 15 residues. The germline V gene has CDR1 MDHEN and CDR2 SYDVKM. This chain's CDR3 is CASSLGLTSTDTQYF. The CDR3 region has the DNA TGTGCCAGCAGTTTAGGACTCACGAGCACAGATACGCAGTATTTT. The entire variable domain, with the rest obtained from reference TRBV28 and TRBJ2-3, is as follows: DVKVTQSSRYLVKRTGEKVFLECVQDMDHENMFWYRQDPGLGLRLIYFSYDVKMKEKGDIPEGYSVSREKKERFSLILESASTNQTSMYLCASSLGLTSTDTQYFGPGTRLTVL.

This clone was picked up one time. The rearrangement uses TRBV7-2 and TRBJ2-3; D is unclear. The germline V and J ends were trimmed by 3 bases and 6 bases, with 7 bases remaining between them. The CDR3 spans 12 residues. The germline CDR1 and CDR2 sequences are SGHTA and FQGNSA. The CDR3 coding sequence is TGTGCCAGCAGCTTTTTTAAGGATACGCAGTATTTT. This sequence encodes CASSFFKDTQYF. Filled out from reference TRBV7-2 and TRBJ2-3, the complete variable domain reads GAGVSQSPSNKVTEKGKDVELRCDPISGHTALYWYRQSLGQGLEFLIYFQGNSAPDKSGLPSDRFSAERTGGSVSTLTIQRTQQEDSAVYLCASSFFKDTQYFGPGTRLTVL.

This chain links TRBV7-2 with TRBJ1-5, with a possible D match to TRBD1 (5 bases). CDR1 is SGHTA, CDR2 FQGNSA, per germline. Between the trimmed V and J ends, which lost 5 bases and 6 bases, there was a span of 23 bases. The length of the CDR3 is 17 residues. Written as DNA, the CDR3 is TGTGCCAGCAGCCCACGCCGGGTGCGGGGGTCGAGTCAGCCCCAGCATTTT. It translates to CASSPRRVRGSSQPQHF. Complete variable domain (other parts from reference TRBV7-2 and TRBJ1-5): GAGVSQSPSNKVTEKGKDVELRCDPISGHTALYWYRQSLGQGLEFLIYFQGNSAPDKSGLPSDRFSAERTGGSVSTLTIQRTQQEDSAVYLCASSPRRVRGSSQPQHFGDGTRLSIL.

The chain couples TRBV7-9 to TRBJ2-7; no firm D call. This CDR3 has 16 residues. Germline values: CDR1 SEHNR, CDR2 FQNEAQ (reference sequence). V shed 1 base and J shed 0 bases, with 13 bases lying between them. CDR3 residues: CASSLEVLDFSYEQYF. CDR3 in DNA: TGTGCCAGCAGCTTAGAAGTTCTCGACTTCTCCTACGAGCAGTACTTC.

This rearrangement joins TRBV5-1 to TRBJ2-7; 8 nucleotides line up with TRBD2. There are 20 residues in the CDR3. Germline loops: CDR1 SGHRS, CDR2 YFSETQ. V gave up 0 bases and J gave up 3 bases; unmatched junction bases: 20. CDR3 loop: CASSLVRENSGTSIFYEQYF. The DNA of the CDR3 is TGCGCCAGCAGCTTGGTCAGGGAGAATAGCGGGACATCAATATTCTACGAGCAGTACTTC. Supplemented by reference TRBV5-1 and TRBJ2-7, the full variable domain reads KAGVTQTPRYLIKTRGQQVTLSCSPISGHRSVSWYQQTPGQGLQFLFEYFSETQRNKGNFPGRFSGRQFSNSRSEMNVSTLELGDSALYLCASSLVRENSGTSIFYEQYFGPGTRLTVT.

J is TRBJ2-3 and V is TRBV2; D may be TRBD2 (7 bases). The CDR3 loop spans 19 amino acids. Trimming left V 1 base short and J 6 bases short, with 26 bases between. In germline, CDR1 is SNHLY, CDR2 FYNNEI. The CDR3 sequence is CASSEGEGTIEAQGDTQYF. The CDR3 DNA follows: TGTGCCAGCAGTGAAGGCGAGGGGACTATTGAAGCCCAGGGGGATACGCAGTATTTT.

This chain joins TRBV6-1 and TRBJ1-5; weak D call: TRBD1 (6 bases). CDR3 length equals 14 residues. The germline V and J ends were trimmed by 9 bases and 2 bases, with 14 bases remaining between them. The germline gives CDR1 MNHNS, CDR2 SASEGT. The DNA of the CDR3 is TGTGCCAGTTCGGACAGACAACGCAATCAGCCCCAGCATTTT. Translating gives CASSDRQRNQPQHF.

The chain has TRBV5-1 and TRBJ2-3, with TRBD2 matching 11 bases. The CDR3 extends over 16 amino acids. V shed 4 bases and J 0 bases; nucleotides not matched to a gene: 4. Per the germline V gene, CDR1 is SGHRS and CDR2 is YFSETQ. The CDR3 DNA reads as TGCGCCAGCAGCCTACGACTAGCGGGGAGCACAGATACGCAGTATTTT. This gives the protein CASSLRLAGSTDTQYF.